The T cell receptor (beta chain) described here comes from a study of T-cell memory formation after mild COVID-19. Whole-study results and caveats: Most CD4+ clones that shrank were in CM and EM, while CD8+ ones turned up in EMRA.

A word on this clonotype: Its antigen is unknown.

5'RACE with constant-segment primers built TCRalpha and TCRbeta cDNA libraries with UMIs. A single record per CDR3 protein comes from TCRdb applying MiXCR to the 5' RACE reads. This sample has 450,000 to 650,000 distinct CDR3 sequences, with about a fifth found just once. This CDR3 has 14 residues. Germline-derived CDR1 and CDR2 are SQVTM and ANQGSEA. With 2 bases clipped from V and 7 bases from J, the junction kept 6 bases outside the gene matches. The chain links TRBV29-1 to TRBJ1-4; 8 bases agree with TRBD1. The material sequenced was PBMCs or a T cell subset sorted from them (not recorded which). This TCR derives from an adult woman who had mild COVID-19 (a few samples of this study predate the infection). Cell type and time point are not known. The CDR3 is CSVESGTGGEKLFF. In DNA, the CDR3 is TGCAGCGTTGAAAGTGGGACAGGTGGTGAAAAACTGTTTTTT. Full variable domain (rest looked up from reference TRBV29-1 and TRBJ1-4): SAVISQKPSRDICQRGTSLTIQCQVDSQVTMMFWYRQQPGQSLTLIATANQGSEATYESGFVIDKFPISRPNLTFSTLTVSNMSPEDSSIYLCSVESGTGGEKLFFGSGTQLSVL.